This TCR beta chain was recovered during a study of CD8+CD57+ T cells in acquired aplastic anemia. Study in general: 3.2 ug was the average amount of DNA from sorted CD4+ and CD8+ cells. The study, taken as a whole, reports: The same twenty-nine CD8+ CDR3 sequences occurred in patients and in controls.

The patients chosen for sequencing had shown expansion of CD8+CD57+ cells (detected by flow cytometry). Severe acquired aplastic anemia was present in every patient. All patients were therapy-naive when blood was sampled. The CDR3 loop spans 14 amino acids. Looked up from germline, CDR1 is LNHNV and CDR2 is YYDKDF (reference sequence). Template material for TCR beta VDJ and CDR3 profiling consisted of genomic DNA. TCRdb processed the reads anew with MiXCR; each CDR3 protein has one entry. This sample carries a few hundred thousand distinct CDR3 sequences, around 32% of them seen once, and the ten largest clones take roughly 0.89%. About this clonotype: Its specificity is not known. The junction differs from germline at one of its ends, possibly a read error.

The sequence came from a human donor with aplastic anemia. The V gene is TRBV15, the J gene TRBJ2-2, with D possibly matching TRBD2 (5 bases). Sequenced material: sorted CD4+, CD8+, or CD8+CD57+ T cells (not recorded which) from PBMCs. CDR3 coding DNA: TGTGCCACCTCTAAGAACTGGAACACCGGGAAGCTGTTTTTT. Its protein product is CATSKNWNTGKLFF.